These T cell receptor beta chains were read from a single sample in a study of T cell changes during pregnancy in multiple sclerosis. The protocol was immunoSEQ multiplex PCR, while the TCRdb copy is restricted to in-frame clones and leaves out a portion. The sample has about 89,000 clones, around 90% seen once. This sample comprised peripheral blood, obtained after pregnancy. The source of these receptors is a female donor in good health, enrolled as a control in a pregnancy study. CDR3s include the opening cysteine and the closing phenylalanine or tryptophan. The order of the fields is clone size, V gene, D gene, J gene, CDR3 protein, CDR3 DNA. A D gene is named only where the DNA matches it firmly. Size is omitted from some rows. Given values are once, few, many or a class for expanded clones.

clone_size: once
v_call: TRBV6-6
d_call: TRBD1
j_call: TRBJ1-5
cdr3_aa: CASRPTGQSNQPQHF
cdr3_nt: TGTGCCAGCAGGCCGACAGGGCAGTCCAATCAGCCCCAGCATTTT

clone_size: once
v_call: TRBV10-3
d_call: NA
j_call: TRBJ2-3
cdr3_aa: CAITGAYATDTQYF
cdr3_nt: TGTGCCATCACTGGGGCCTATGCCACAGATACGCAGTATTTT

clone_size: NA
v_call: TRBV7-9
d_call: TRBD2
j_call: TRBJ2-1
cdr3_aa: CASSFSGSENNEQFF
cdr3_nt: TGTGCCAGCAGCTTTAGCGGGAGTGAAAACAATGAGCAGTTCTTC

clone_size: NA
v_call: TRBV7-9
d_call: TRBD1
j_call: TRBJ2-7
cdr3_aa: CASSLFGSGQGAYEQYF
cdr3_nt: TGTGCCAGCAGCTTATTCGGGTCGGGACAGGGAGCCTACGAGCAGTACTTC

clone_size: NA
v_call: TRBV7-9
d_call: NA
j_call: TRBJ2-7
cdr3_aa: CASSSTGPYEQYF
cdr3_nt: TGTGCCAGCAGCTCGACAGGTCCCTACGAGCAGTACTTC

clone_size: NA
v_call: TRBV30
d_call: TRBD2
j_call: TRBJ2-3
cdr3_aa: CAWEPGLAVPNGGF
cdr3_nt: TGTGCCTGGGAACCGGGACTAGCGGTTCCCAACGGTGGTTTT

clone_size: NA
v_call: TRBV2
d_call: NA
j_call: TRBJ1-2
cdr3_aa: CASSEQAWYGYTF
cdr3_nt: TGTGCCAGCAGTGAACAGGCTTGGTATGGCTACACCTTC

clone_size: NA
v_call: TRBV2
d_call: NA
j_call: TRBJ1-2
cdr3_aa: CASRQKGQSNYGYTF
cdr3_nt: TGTGCCAGCAGACAAAAAGGACAGTCTAACTATGGCTACACCTTC

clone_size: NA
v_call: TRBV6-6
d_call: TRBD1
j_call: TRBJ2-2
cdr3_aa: CASTGTGVNTGELFF
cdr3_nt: TGTGCCAGCACCGGGACAGGGGTGAACACCGGGGAGCTGTTTTTT

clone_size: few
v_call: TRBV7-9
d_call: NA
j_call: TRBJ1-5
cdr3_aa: CASSFSSQPQHF
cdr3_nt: TGTGCCAGCAGCTTTAGTAGTCAGCCCCAGCATTTT

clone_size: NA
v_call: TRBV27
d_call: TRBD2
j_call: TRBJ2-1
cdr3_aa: CASKQRRSGIGHEQFF
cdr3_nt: TGTGCCAGCAAGCAGAGACGGAGCGGGATAGGGCATGAGCAGTTCTTC

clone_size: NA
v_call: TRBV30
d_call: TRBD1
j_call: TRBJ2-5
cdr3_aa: CAWSPGTGHGETQYF
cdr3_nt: TGTGCCTGGAGTCCCGGGACAGGACACGGAGAGACCCAGTACTTC

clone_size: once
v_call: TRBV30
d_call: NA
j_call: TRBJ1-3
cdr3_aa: CAWSNGLAGNTIYF
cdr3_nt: TGTGCCTGGAGTAACGGGTTGGCTGGAAACACCATATATTTT

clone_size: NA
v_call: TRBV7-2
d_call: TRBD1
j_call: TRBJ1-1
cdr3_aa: CASSRGQGAYLAEAFF
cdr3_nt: TGTGCCAGCAGTAGGGGACAGGGGGCTTATCTTGCTGAAGCTTTCTTT

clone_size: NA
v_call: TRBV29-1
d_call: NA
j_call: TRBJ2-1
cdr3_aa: CSVELLDNEQFF
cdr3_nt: TGCAGCGTTGAGTTATTAGACAATGAGCAGTTCTTC

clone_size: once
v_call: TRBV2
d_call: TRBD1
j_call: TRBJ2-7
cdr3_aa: CASRKYTGATTYEQYF
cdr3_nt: TGTGCCAGCAGGAAGTATACAGGGGCCACCACCTACGAGCAGTACTTC

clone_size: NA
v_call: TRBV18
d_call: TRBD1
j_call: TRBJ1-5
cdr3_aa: CASSPGTAQPQHF
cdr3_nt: TGTGCCAGCTCGCCTGGGACAGCCCAGCCCCAGCATTTT

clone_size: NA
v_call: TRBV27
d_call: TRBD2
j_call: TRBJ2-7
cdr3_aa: CASSLSLAGGYEQYF
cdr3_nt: TGTGCCAGCAGTTTAAGTTTAGCGGGAGGCTACGAGCAGTACTTC

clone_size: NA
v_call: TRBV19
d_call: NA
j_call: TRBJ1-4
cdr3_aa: CASSVSRQRTNEKLFF
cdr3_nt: TGTGCCAGTAGTGTATCACGACAGCGCACTAATGAAAAACTGTTTTTT

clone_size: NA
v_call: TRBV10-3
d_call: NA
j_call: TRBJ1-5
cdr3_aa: CATQGSNQPQHF
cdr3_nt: TGTGCCACTCAGGGAAGCAATCAGCCCCAGCATTTT

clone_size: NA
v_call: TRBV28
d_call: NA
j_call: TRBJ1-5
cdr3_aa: CASTSLRLGQPQHF
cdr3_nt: TGTGCCAGCACCTCCTTGAGGCTCGGTCAGCCCCAGCATTTT

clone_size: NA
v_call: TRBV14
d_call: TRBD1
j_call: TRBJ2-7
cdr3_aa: CASAYGTGGAYEQYF
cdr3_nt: TGTGCCAGCGCCTACGGGACAGGGGGTGCCTACGAGCAGTACTTC

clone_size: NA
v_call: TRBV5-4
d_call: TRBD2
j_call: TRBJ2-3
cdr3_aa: CASGQRGLTDTQYF
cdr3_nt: TGTGCCAGCGGGCAGCGGGGGCTGACAGATACGCAGTATTTT

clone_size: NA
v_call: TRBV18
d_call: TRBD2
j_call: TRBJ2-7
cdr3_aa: CASFLGGGAVADEQYF
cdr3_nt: TGTGCCAGCTTTCTTGGCGGGGGGGCCGTCGCCGACGAGCAGTACTTC

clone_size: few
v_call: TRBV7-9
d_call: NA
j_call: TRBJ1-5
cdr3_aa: CASSSGQNTQHF
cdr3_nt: TGTGCCAGCAGCTCTGGACAGAATACCCAGCATTTT

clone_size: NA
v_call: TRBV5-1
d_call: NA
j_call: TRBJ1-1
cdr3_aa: CASSYDRPNTEAFF
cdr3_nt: TGCGCCAGCAGCTATGACAGGCCTAACACTGAAGCTTTCTTT

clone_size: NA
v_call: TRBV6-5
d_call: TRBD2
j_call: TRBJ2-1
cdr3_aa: CASTSGLPYNEQFF
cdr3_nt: TGTGCCAGCACTAGCGGGCTCCCCTACAATGAGCAGTTCTTC

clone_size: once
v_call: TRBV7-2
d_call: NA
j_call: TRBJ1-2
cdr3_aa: CASSFAGINYGYTF
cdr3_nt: TGTGCCAGCAGCTTCGCAGGGATAAACTATGGCTACACCTTC

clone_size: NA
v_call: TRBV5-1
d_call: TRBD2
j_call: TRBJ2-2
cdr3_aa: CASSGGLAGGQNTGELFF
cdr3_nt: TGCGCCAGCAGCGGTGGACTAGCGGGGGGACAGAACACCGGGGAGCTGTTTTTT

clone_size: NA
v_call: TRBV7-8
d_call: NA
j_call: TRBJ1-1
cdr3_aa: CASRVQEGTEAFF
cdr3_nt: TGTGCCAGCAGGGTACAGGAGGGCACTGAAGCTTTCTTT

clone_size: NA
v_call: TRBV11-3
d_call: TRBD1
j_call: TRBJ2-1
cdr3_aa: CASSFTIQGYSYNEQFF
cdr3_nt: TGTGCCAGCAGCTTCACCATACAGGGGTACTCCTACAATGAGCAGTTCTTC

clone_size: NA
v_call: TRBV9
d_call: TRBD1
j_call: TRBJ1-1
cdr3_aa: CASSVQGANTEAFF
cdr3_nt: TGTGCCAGCAGCGTCCAGGGGGCGAACACTGAAGCTTTCTTT

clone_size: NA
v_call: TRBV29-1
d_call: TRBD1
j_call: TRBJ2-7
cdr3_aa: CSVPGTGDIYEQYF
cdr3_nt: TGCAGCGTTCCCGGGACAGGGGATATTTACGAGCAGTACTTC

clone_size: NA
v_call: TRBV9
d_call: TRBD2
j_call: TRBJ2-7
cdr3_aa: CASSPRTSRYEQYF
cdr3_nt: TGTGCCAGCAGCCCCCGGACTAGTAGGTACGAGCAGTACTTC

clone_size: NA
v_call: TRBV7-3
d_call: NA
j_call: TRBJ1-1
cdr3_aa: CASKLRGMDTEAFF
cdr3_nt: TGTGCCAGCAAGTTACGCGGCATGGACACTGAAGCTTTCTTT

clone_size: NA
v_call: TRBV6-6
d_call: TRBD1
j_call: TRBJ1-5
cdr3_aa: CATRQGNGNQPQHF
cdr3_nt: TGTGCCACTAGACAGGGAAACGGCAATCAGCCCCAGCATTTT

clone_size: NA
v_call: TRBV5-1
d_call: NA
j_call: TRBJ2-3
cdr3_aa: CASTRRGERTDTQYF
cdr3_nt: TGCGCCAGCACAAGGAGGGGAGAACGCACAGATACGCAGTATTTT

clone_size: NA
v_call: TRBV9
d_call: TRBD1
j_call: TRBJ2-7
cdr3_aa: CASSGGQPFSYEQYF
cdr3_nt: TGTGCCAGCAGCGGGGGACAGCCTTTCTCCTACGAGCAGTACTTC

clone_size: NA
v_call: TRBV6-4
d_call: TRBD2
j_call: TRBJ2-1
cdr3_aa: CASSDLAGGDYNEQFF
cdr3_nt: TGTGCCAGCAGTGACTTGGCGGGAGGGGACTACAATGAGCAGTTCTTC

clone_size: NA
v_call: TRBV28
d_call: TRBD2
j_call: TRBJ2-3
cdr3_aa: CASLDYSGRETDTQYF
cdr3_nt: TGTGCCAGTCTGGATTATAGCGGGAGGGAAACAGATACGCAGTATTTT

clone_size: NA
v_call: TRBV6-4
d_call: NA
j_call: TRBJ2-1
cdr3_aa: CASSGGTGYNEQFF
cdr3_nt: TGTGCCAGCAGTGGTGGAACGGGATACAATGAGCAGTTCTTC

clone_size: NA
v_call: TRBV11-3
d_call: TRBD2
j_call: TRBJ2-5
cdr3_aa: CASSSGLAGAQETQYF
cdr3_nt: TGTGCCAGCAGCTCGGGACTAGCGGGGGCTCAAGAGACCCAGTACTTC

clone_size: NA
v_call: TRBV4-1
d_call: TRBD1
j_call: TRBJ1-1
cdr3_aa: CASSQSFRGRTEAFF
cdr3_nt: TGCGCCAGCAGCCAGTCGTTCAGGGGGCGGACTGAAGCTTTCTTT

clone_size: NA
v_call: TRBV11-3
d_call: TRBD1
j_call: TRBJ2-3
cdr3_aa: CASSLEVTDRGRTDTQYF
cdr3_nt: TGTGCCAGCAGCTTAGAAGTTACGGACAGGGGGCGCACAGATACGCAGTATTTT

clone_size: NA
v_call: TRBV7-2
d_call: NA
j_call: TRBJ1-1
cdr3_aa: CASSSGQNTEAFF
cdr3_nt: TGTGCCAGCAGTTCCGGACAGAACACTGAAGCTTTCTTT

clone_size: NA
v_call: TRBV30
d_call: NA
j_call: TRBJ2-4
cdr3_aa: CAWSVWGWSPLNGGKNIQYF
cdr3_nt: TGTGCCTGGAGTGTCTGGGGGTGGTCCCCCCTAAACGGGGGCAAAAACATTCAGTACTTC